The 7 T cell receptor beta chains in this list originate from one sample, sequenced in a study of shared clonotypes between healthy human individuals. The table came from immunoSEQ multiplex PCR; TCRdb's copy has only in-frame clones and leaves some out. The table lists 600,000 or so clones, approximately 95% of them singletons, with around 0.11% in the top ten. The naive CD8 fraction comprised CD45RO-negative cells positively selected for CCR7 and excluded terminally differentiated effector memory CD45RA+ cells. The sequencing input was naive CD8+ T cells sorted from blood. All receptors derive from a woman in her 30s in good health.

This chain links TRBV29-1 with TRBJ1-2, with 10 nucleotides matching TRBD1. The CDR3 contains 14 residues. From germline, CDR1 is SQVTM and CDR2 ANQGSEA. J lost 6 bases, V lost 1 base, and 5 bases had no gene match. In DNA form, the CDR3 reads TGCAGCGTTGAAGGGACAGGGGGGTTCGATGGCTACACCTTC. Protein sequence: CSVEGTGGFDGYTF.

The chain recombines TRBV6-1 with TRBJ2-7; TRBD2 matches 12 bases. The CDR3 sequence is 16 residues long. Germline-derived CDR1 and CDR2 are MNHNS and SASEGT. The V and J ends lost 2 bases and 4 bases, in that order; junction bases with no gene match: 6. The CDR3 sequence: CASSESTSGRYYEQYF. CDR3 bases: TGTGCCAGCAGTGAATCAACTAGCGGGAGGTATTACGAGCAGTACTTC.

The J gene is TRBJ1-1, the V gene TRBV9, with D possibly matching TRBD1 (5 bases). This CDR3 spans 15 amino acids. V shed 1 base and J shed 0 bases, with 10 bases lying between them. In germline, CDR1 is SGDLS, CDR2 YYNGEE. Here the CDR3 DNA reads TGTGCCAGCAGCGTACAGGGCTATATGAACACTGAAGCTTTCTTT. This codes for CASSVQGYMNTEAFF.

The chain carries TRBV20-1 and TRBJ1-1; TRBD1 might be the D (5 bases). The V end lost 5 bases, the J end lost 7 bases, and 11 bases lay between the germline ends. Per the germline V gene, CDR1 is DFQATT and CDR2 is SNEGSKA (reference sequence). The CDR3 spans 11 residues. CDR3 region: CSAEGAGEAFF. In DNA, the CDR3 is TGCAGTGCTGAAGGGGCGGGTGAAGCTTTCTTT.

J is TRBJ1-2 and V is TRBV7-9; 9 bases are a match to TRBD1. The CDR3 runs to 18 residues. J gave up 2 bases and V 2 bases, and 12 bases lay outside the gene matches. Germline CDR1 SEHNR, CDR2 FQNEAQ (reference sequence). Here the CDR3 DNA reads TGTGCCAGCAGCTTATACGGGACAGGGCCTAGTCAAAACTATGGCTACACCTTC. It yields the protein CASSLYGTGPSQNYGYTF. The entire variable domain, with the rest obtained from reference TRBV7-9 and TRBJ1-2, is as follows: DTGVSQNPRHKITKRGQNVTFRCDPISEHNRLYWYRQTLGQGPEFLTYFQNEAQLEKSRLLSDRFSAERPKGSFSTLEIQRTEQGDSAMYLCASSLYGTGPSQNYGYTFGSGTRLTVV.

The chain couples TRBV28 to TRBJ2-7; D call uncertain. The germline gives CDR1 MDHEN, CDR2 SYDVKM. The V gene lost 3 bases and the J gene lost 3 bases, with 6 bases spanning the gap. The CDR3 runs 12 residues. The CDR3 coding sequence is TGTGCCAGCAGTTTTTGGGGCTACGAGCAGTACTTC. Its translation: CASSFWGYEQYF.

V usage is TRBV6-1 and J usage is TRBJ1-2, with D unclear. Trimming pared 2 bases from V and 5 bases from J, leaving 18 bases between. This CDR3 comprises 16 residues. Germline lookup yields CDR1 MNHNS and CDR2 SASEGT. CDR3 nucleotides: TGTGCCAGCAGTGAAACCGGAGGGCTTTTAGTATATGGCTACACCTTC. Translation: CASSETGGLLVYGYTF.